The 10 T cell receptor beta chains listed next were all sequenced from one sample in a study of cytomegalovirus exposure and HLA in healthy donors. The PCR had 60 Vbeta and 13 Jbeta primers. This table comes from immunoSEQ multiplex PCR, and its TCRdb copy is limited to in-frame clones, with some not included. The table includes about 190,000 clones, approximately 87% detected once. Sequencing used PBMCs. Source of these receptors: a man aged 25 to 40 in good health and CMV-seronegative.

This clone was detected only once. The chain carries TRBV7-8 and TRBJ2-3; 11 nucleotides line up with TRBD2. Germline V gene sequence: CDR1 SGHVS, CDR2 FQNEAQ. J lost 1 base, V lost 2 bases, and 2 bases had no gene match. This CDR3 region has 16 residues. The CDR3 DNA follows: TGTGCCAGCAGCTTAATGACTAGCGGGGGCACAGATACGCAGTATTTT. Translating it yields CASSLMTSGGTDTQYF.

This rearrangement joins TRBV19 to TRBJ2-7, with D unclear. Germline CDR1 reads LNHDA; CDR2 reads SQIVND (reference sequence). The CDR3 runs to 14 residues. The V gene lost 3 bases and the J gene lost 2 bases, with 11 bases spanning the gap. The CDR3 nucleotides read TGTGCCAGTAGTATCTCGGCGGCCACCTACGAGCAGTACTTC. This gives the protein CASSISAATYEQYF.

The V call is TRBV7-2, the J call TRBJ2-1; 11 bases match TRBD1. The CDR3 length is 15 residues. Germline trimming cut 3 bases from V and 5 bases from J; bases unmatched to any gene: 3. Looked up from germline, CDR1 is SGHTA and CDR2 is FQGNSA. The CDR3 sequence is CASSLDRGQHNEQFF. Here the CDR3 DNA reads TGTGCCAGCAGCTTGGACAGGGGGCAACACAATGAGCAGTTCTTC.

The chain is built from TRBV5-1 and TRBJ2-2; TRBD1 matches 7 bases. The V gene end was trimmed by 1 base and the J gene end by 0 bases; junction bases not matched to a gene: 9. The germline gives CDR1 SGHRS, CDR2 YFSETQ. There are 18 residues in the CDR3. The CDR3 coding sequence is TGCGCCAGCAGCTTGCTCCCCCGGGACAGATCGAACACCGGGGAGCTGTTTTTT. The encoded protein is CASSLLPRDRSNTGELFF.

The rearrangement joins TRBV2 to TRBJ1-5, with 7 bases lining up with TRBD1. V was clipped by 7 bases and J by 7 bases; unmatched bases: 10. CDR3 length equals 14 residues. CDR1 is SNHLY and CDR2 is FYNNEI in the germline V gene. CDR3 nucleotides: TGTGCCAGCACGGAGGGGGCGACTGGGCAGCCCCAGCATTTT. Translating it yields CASTEGATGQPQHF. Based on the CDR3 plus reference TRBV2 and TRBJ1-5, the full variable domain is EPEVTQTPSHQVTQMGQEVILRCVPISNHLYFYWYRQILGQKVEFLVSFYNNEISEKSEIFDDQFSVERPDGSNFTLKIRSTKLEDSAMYFCASTEGATGQPQHFGDGTRLSIL.

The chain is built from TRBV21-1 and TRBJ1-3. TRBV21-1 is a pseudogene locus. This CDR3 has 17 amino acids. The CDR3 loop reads CASSNPGGPSSGNTIYF. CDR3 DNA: TGTGCCAGCAGCAACCCGGGGGGCCCGAGCTCTGGAAACACCATATATTTT.

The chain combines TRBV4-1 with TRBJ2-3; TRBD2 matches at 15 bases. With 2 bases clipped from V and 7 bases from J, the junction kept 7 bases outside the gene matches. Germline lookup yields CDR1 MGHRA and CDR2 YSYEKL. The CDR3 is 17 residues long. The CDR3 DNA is TGCGCCAGCAGCCAACCTCCGGGACTAGCGGGAGGTTATACGCAGTATTTT. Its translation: CASSQPPGLAGGYTQYF.

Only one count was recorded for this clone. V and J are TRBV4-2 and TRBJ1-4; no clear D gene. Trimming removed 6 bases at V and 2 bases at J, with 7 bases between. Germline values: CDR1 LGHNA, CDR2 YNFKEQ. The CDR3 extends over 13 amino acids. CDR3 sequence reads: CASRRGTNEKLFF. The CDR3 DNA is TGTGCCAGCAGAAGAGGGACTAATGAAAAACTGTTTTTT.

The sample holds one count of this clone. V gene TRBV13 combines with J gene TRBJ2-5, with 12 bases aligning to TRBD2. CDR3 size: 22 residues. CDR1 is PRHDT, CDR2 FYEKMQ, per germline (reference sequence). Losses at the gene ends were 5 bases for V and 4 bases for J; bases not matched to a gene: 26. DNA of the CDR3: TGTGCCAGCAGCAAAACCAGGGACAGTGGGAGACTAGCGGGGGATAACCGAGAGACCCAGTACTTC. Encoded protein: CASSKTRDSGRLAGDNRETQYF.

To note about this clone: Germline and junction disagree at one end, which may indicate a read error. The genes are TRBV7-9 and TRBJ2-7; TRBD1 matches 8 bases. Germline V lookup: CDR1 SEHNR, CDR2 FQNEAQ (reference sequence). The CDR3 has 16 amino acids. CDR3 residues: CSSRPITGGSSYEQYF. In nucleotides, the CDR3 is TGTTCCAGCAGACCAATCACAGGGGGGAGCTCCTACGAGCAGTACTTC.